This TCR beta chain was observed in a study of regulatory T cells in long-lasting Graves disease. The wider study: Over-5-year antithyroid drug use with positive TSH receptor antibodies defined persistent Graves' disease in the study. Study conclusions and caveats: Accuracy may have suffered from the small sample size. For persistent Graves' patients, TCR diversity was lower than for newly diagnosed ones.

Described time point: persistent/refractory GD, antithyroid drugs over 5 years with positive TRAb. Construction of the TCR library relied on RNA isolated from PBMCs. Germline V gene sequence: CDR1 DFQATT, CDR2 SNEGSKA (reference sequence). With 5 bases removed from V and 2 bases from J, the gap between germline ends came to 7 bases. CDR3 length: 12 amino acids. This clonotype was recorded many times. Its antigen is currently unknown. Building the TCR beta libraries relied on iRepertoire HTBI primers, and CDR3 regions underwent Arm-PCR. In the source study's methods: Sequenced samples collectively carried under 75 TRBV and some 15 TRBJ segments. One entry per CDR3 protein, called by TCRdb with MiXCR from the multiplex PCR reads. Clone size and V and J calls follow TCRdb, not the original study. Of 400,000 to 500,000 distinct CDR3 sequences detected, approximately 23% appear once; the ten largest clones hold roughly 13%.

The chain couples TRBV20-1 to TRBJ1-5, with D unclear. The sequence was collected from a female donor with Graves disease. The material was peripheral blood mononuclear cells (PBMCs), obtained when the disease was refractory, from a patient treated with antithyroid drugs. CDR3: CSAADRNQPQHF. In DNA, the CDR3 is TGCAGTGCTGCCGATCGCAATCAGCCCCAGCATTTT.